This paragraph covers one T cell receptor (beta chain) sequence. What antigen it recognizes has not been identified. No per-base quality is available; no much larger clone lies one base away. Reading from cysteine to phenylalanine, the CDR3 counts 14 amino acids. This entry keeps only the CDR3 DNA: 42 bases, framed from base 1. CDR1 and CDR2, per the germline V gene (reference sequence), are MNHNY and SVGAGI. The germline V end is reduced by 5 bases and the J end by 9 bases; junction bases left unmatched: 6. The healthy control group was made up of 37 blood donors, and the Finnish Red Cross blood service supplied their buffy coats. All TCR-sequenced material derived from peripheral blood: patient blood samples and healthy donor buffy coats. Peripheral blood mononuclear cells were isolated by Ficoll-Hypaque gradient centrifugation. Magnetic purification was used to isolate CD4+ cells from the buffy coats of the healthy controls. Genomic DNA was extracted with the Gentra Puregene Cell and Tissue kit and quantified on a Qubit 2.0 fluorometer.

The immunoSEQ assay at survey resolution was applied to genomic DNA for sequencing of TCRbeta rearrangements. For the original study's pipeline: A lowest detectable productive clonotype frequency of 2.59 x 10-5 was observed in the TCR sequencing data. Analyses included only productive TCRbeta rearrangements, meaning complete and in-frame sequences. Simpson clonality, calculated in the immunoSEQ Analyzer version 3.0, was used as the measure of sample clonality. Clones were categorized by frequency as very rare, small, medium, large (1-20%) or hyperexpanded (>20%). OLGA 1.2.3 estimated generation probabilities, VDJtools produced V-gene circos plots, VDJdb was queried for specificities, and GLIPH identified CDR3 motifs. What TCRdb holds here is the immuneACCESS table cut down to in-frame rearrangements. Part of the clones is not present; checked against another copy, under half of the missing clones reflect an unresolved V gene, and the others are unexplained. V and J calls plus clone size are reproduced from that table; the DNA served to infer D and trimming. A total of 30,000 to 40,000 clones appear in this sample, about 80% of them only once. The top ten constitute 0.55% of the sample.

The data derive from a study of STAT5B mutations in CD4+ large granular lymphocyte leukemia (dated by TCRdb to between 2021 and 2023). Context from the whole study: Among healthy controls, the CDR3 'QG' motif was associated with a particular HLA allele. The study compared the TCRbeta repertoires of patients with CD4+ T-cell large granular lymphocyte leukemia against those of healthy blood donors. The purity of purified fractions was confirmed by flow cytometry on FACSCanto II or FACSVerse to exceed 95% among lymphocytes. Study-wide conclusions, independent of this receptor: Each patient's main leukemic clonotypes were private, but roughly 25% of these clonotypes showed up at low frequency in the non-leukemic repertoires of other patients. TRBV06-family usage was enriched among the top patient clones (8/27) compared with healthy controls (2/35). Greater clonality appeared to be present in CD4-sorted patient repertoires than in healthy CD4+ repertoires, and the difference was retained after the putative leukemic clones were removed. The data were not HLA-matched, and the relatively small sample size could explain the higher clonality seen in CD4+ compared with CD8+ T-LGLL.

The receptor was derived from a human donor in good health. Material: CD4+ T cells from blood buffy coats. This chain joins TRBV6-6 to TRBJ2-7, and TRBD2 aligns with 14 junction nucleotides. The encoded CDR3 is CASSHGTSGSRQYF. The DNA sequence is as follows: TGTGCCAGCAGTCACGGGACTAGCGGGAGTCGGCAGTACTTC.